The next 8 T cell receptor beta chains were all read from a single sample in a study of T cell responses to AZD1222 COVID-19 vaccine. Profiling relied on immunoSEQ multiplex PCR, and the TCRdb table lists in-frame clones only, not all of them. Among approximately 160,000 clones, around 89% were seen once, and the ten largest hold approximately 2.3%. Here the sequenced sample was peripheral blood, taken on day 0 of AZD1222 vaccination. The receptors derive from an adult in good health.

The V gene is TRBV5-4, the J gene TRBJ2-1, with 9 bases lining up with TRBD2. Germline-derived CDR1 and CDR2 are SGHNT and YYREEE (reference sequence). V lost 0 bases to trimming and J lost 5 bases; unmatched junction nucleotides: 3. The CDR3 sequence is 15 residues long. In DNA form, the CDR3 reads TGTGCCAGCAGCTTGGGGACTAGCGTACACAATGAGCAGTTCTTC. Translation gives CASSLGTSVHNEQFF.

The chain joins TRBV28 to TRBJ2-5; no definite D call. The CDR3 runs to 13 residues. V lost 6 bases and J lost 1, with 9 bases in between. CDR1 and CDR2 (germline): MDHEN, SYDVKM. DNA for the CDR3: TGTGCCAGCAGAAACAGCCTCCAAGAGACCCAGTACTTC. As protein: CASRNSLQETQYF.

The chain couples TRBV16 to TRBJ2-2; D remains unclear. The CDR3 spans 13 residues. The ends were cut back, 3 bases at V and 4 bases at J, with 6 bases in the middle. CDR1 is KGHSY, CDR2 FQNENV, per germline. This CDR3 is CASSHRLTGELFF. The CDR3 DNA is TGTGCCAGCAGCCATAGACTCACCGGGGAGCTGTTTTTT.

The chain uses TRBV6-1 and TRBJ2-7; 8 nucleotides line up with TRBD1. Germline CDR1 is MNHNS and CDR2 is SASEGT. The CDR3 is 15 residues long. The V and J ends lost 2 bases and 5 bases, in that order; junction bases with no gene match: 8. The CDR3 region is CASSESPGGLNEQYF. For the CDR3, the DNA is TGTGCCAGCAGTGAATCACCAGGGGGCCTCAACGAGCAGTACTTC.

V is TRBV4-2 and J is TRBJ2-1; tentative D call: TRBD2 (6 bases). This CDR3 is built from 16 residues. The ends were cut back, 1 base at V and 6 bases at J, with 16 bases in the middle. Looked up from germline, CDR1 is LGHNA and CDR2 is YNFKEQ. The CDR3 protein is CASSQAARGSGNEQFF. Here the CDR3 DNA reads TGTGCCAGCAGCCAAGCCGCACGAGGTAGCGGCAATGAGCAGTTCTTC.

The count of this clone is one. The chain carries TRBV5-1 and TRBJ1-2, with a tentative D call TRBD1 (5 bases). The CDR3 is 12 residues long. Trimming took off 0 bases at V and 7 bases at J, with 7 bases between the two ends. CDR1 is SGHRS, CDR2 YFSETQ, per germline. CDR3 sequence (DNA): TGCGCCAGCAGCTTGGACGGGACTGGCTACACCTTC. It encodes CASSLDGTGYTF.

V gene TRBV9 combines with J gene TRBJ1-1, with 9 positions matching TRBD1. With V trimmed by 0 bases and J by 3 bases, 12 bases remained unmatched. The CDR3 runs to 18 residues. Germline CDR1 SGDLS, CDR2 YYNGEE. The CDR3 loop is CASSVGGGTGIGDTEAFF. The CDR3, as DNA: TGTGCCAGCAGCGTAGGAGGAGGGACAGGGATTGGGGACACTGAAGCTTTCTTT.

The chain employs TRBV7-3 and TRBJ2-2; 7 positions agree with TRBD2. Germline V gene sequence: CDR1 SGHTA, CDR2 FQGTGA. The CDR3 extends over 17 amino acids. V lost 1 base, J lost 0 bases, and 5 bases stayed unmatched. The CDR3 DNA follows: TGTGCCAGCAGCTTAAATGGGGGAGGGCCGAACACCGGGGAGCTGTTTTTT. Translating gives CASSLNGGGPNTGELFF.